Many counts were recorded for the clone carrying this T cell receptor beta chain. Antigen specificity is unknown. CDR1 and CDR2 (germline): SGHTA, FQGNSA. Trimming took off 4 bases at V and 5 bases at J, with 18 bases between the two ends. The CDR3 is 16 residues long. The PCR had 60 Vbeta and 13 Jbeta primers. The data were produced by immunoSEQ multiplex PCR, yet TCRdb's version contains in-frame clones alone and is incomplete. The data show about 160,000 clones, 65% to 90% seen once. The data belong to a study of cytomegalovirus exposure and HLA in healthy donors. Study-level points and caveats: In a later analysis, V- and J-gene trimming of beta chains associated with a DCLRE1C missense variant, replicated independently. With DRB1 most and HLA-C fewest, TCR association rates differed between HLA loci in a later analysis.

The receptor was isolated from a man in his fifties or sixties in good health and CMV-seropositive. The sequenced sample consisted of PBMCs. The V gene is TRBV7-2, the J gene TRBJ2-1, with D perhaps matching TRBD2 (5 bases). The CDR3: CASSSRESGVHNEQFF. CDR3 nucleotides: TGTGCCAGCAGCTCCCGGGAAAGCGGAGTCCACAATGAGCAGTTCTTC.